The 23 T cell receptor beta chains below all came from one sample that was sequenced in a study of blood T cell repertoires in COVID-19. Clones were read by immunoSEQ multiplex PCR, and TCRdb kept only the in-frame ones, dropping some. This table has 290,000 or so clones, nearly 90% appearing once. Sequenced: PBMCs or T cells enriched from blood (not recorded which). These receptor sequences come from a woman younger than 30 with acute COVID-19.

V gene TRBV15 combines with J gene TRBJ1-1; a possible D gene is TRBD1 (5 bases). Germline CDR1 LNHNV, CDR2 YYDKDF (reference sequence). This CDR3 spans 14 amino acids. V shed 0 bases and J shed 5 bases, with 10 bases lying between them. CDR3 bases: TGTGCCACCAGCAGAGAAGGACCAGGGACTGAAGCTTTCTTT. It is translated as CATSREGPGTEAFF.

V gene TRBV9 combines with J gene TRBJ1-5; D is possibly TRBD1 (5 bases). Deletions cut 5 bases from V and 0 bases from J, with 24 bases between. Germline V lookup: CDR1 SGDLS, CDR2 YYNGEE. This CDR3 spans 19 amino acids. The CDR3 nucleotides read TGTGCCAGCAGAGCGTCTACCGTCTTCAGGGACTATAGCAATCAGCCCCAGCATTTT. Translation gives CASRASTVFRDYSNQPQHF.

This chain links TRBV24-1 with TRBJ1-2; 7 bases are a match to TRBD1. With V trimmed by 3 bases and J by 5 bases, 5 bases remained unmatched. Germline-derived CDR1 and CDR2 are KGHDR and SFDVKD. This CDR3 has 14 amino acids. This CDR3 is CATSDPGTAYGYTF. CDR3 DNA sequence: TGTGCCACCAGTGATCCCGGGACAGCGTATGGCTACACCTTC.

The chain joins TRBV6-5 to TRBJ1-2; the match to TRBD1 covers 8 bases. Trimming at V came to 4 bases and at J to 5 bases, leaving 12 bases not matched to a gene. CDR1 and CDR2 (germline): MNHEY, SVGAGI. There are 16 residues in the CDR3. This CDR3 is CASSSVRTGRGYGYTF. The CDR3 DNA reads as TGTGCCAGCAGTTCCGTCCGGACAGGGCGAGGGTATGGCTACACCTTC.

The V gene is TRBV6-5, the J gene TRBJ2-2; 9 bases match TRBD1. Germline CDR1 is MNHEY and CDR2 is SVGAGI. The CDR3 is 15 amino acids. Unmatched junction bases numbered 13, after V lost 11 bases and J lost 6 bases. The CDR3 region has the DNA TGTGCCGGGGAGTTTGGGACAGGGTCATCCGGGGAGCTGTTTTTT. Translation: CAGEFGTGSSGELFF.

The chain joins TRBV5-1 to TRBJ2-3, with D possibly matching TRBD2 (5 bases). Deletions cut 0 bases from V and 5 bases from J, with 16 bases between. CDR3 length equals 16 residues. Germline values: CDR1 SGHRS, CDR2 YFSETQ. CDR3 loop: CASSLVSYGKLDTQYF. The DNA of the CDR3 is TGCGCCAGCAGCTTGGTGTCTTACGGGAAATTAGATACGCAGTATTTT. Full variable domain (outside the CDR3, taken from reference TRBV5-1 and TRBJ2-3): KAGVTQTPRYLIKTRGQQVTLSCSPISGHRSVSWYQQTPGQGLQFLFEYFSETQRNKGNFPGRFSGRQFSNSRSEMNVSTLELGDSALYLCASSLVSYGKLDTQYFGPGTRLTVL.

V usage is TRBV6-5 and J usage is TRBJ2-1; no definite D call. CDR3 length: 13 residues. Per the germline V gene, CDR1 is MNHEY and CDR2 is SVGAGI. Between the trimmed V and J ends, which lost 6 bases and 4 bases, there was a span of 10 bases. CDR3: CASRNLGYNEQFF. In DNA, the CDR3 is TGTGCCAGCAGAAACCTAGGTTACAATGAGCAGTTCTTC.

This chain joins TRBV5-6 and TRBJ2-3, with TRBD1 identical over 9 bases. Germline loops: CDR1 SGHDT, CDR2 YYEEEE. The CDR3 covers 15 residues. V lost 4 bases and J lost 3; bases outside the gene matches: 6. CDR3: CASSVGTGKTDTQYF. CDR3 nucleotide sequence: TGTGCCAGCAGCGTGGGGACAGGGAAAACAGATACGCAGTATTTT.

The chain recombines TRBV10-1 with TRBJ1-5, with TRBD1 identical over 9 bases. The V segment lost 8 bases and the J segment 6 bases; nucleotides outside the gene matches: 14. This CDR3 has 16 residues. Germline V gene data show CDR1 as WNHNN and CDR2 as SYGVQD (reference sequence). The CDR3 DNA reads TGCGCCAGCTATCCAAAGCCGGGACAGGGAATTCAGCCCCAGCATTTT. The encoded protein is CASYPKPGQGIQPQHF.

The chain links TRBV10-3 to TRBJ2-3, with D maybe TRBD1 (6 bases). This CDR3 is built from 16 residues. The V end lost 3 bases, the J end lost 2 bases, and 15 bases lay between the germline ends. Germline V gene lookup returns CDR1 ENHRY and CDR2 SYGVKD. The CDR3, as DNA: TGTGCCATCAGTGACATTAGGGGGTCATACACAGATACGCAGTATTTT. The encoded protein is CAISDIRGSYTDTQYF.

The V call is TRBV28, the J call TRBJ2-1, with 15 bases fitting TRBD2. Germline V gives CDR1 MDHEN, CDR2 SYDVKM. V lost 7 bases to trimming and J lost 8 bases; unmatched junction nucleotides: 9. This CDR3 has 16 residues. CDR3 DNA sequence: TGTGCCAGCACTAATAGGGGGACTAGCGGGAGGTATGAGCAGTTCTTC. Encoded protein: CASTNRGTSGRYEQFF. Looking up the rest from reference TRBV28 and TRBJ2-1 gives the full variable domain: DVKVTQSSRYLVKRTGEKVFLECVQDMDHENMFWYRQDPGLGLRLIYFSYDVKMKEKGDIPEGYSVSREKKERFSLILESASTNQTSMYLCASTNRGTSGRYEQFFGPGTRLTVL.

This sequence joins TRBV11-3 and TRBJ1-1; D ambiguous. V was pared by 1 base and J by 2 bases, with 8 bases between. The CDR3 is 14 amino acids. Germline CDR1 and CDR2: SGHNT and YENEEA. The CDR3 DNA follows: TGTGCCAGCAGCTTAGCGGCGGAAAACACTGAAGCTTTCTTT. Its translation: CASSLAAENTEAFF.

The chain carries TRBV19 and TRBJ1-2; 9 bases are shared with TRBD1. The CDR3 loop spans 14 amino acids. From germline, CDR1 is LNHDA and CDR2 SQIVND (reference sequence). Trimming removed 5 bases from V and 3 bases from J; junction bases left unmatched: 4. The CDR3 region is CASSLRQGDYGYTF. The CDR3 DNA reads TGTGCCAGTAGTCTACGACAGGGGGACTATGGCTACACCTTC.

There are a few counts of this clone. V gene TRBV27 combines with J gene TRBJ2-7, with 9 bases fitting TRBD1. Germline V gives CDR1 MNHEY, CDR2 SMNVEV (reference sequence). J lost 1 base, V lost 8 bases, and 6 bases had no gene match. This CDR3 region has 14 residues. CDR3 in DNA: TGTGCCAGCCGCGACAGGGGGGGATCCTACGAGCAGTACTTC. The encoded protein is CASRDRGGSYEQYF.

The V and J genes are TRBV6-5 and TRBJ1-1; a weak D match, TRBD1 (6 bases). The CDR3 sequence is 13 residues long. The V end lost 6 bases, the J end lost 4 bases, and 12 bases lay between the germline ends. Germline loops: CDR1 MNHEY, CDR2 SVGAGI. The CDR3 DNA sequence: TGTGCCAGCAGCAGCACAGGGACCACTGAAGCTTTCTTT. This codes for CASSSTGTTEAFF.

The gene calls are TRBV3-1 (or the pseudogene TRBV3-2) and TRBJ2-4; 8 positions match TRBD2. Germline loops: CDR1 LGHDT, CDR2 YNNKEL (reference sequence). V was pared by 0 bases and J by 8 bases, with 12 bases of the junction left unmatched. The CDR3 runs to 17 residues. The CDR3 nucleotides are TGTGCCAGCAGCCAAGATAGCCTAGCGGGTTGGGTAGACATTCAGTACTTC. Protein sequence: CASSQDSLAGWVDIQYF.

V and J are TRBV19 and TRBJ1-5, with 10 bases fitting TRBD1. After removal of 4 bases from V and 2 bases from J, the junction contained 11 bases not matched to a gene. The CDR3 extends over 18 amino acids. In germline, CDR1 is LNHDA, CDR2 SQIVND (reference sequence). The CDR3 DNA reads TGTGCCAGTAGTACCTATGACAGGGGGCGCGATGGCAATCAGCCCCAGCATTTT. It translates to CASSTYDRGRDGNQPQHF.

This sequence joins TRBV6-2 or TRBV6-3 and TRBJ1-2; tentatively, D is TRBD1 (6 bases). V lost 3 bases and J 5 bases, leaving 13 bases between the germline ends. In germline, CDR1 is MNHEY, CDR2 SVGEGT. The length of the CDR3 is 14 residues. The chain's CDR3 is CASSYWGPRYGYTF. CDR3 bases: TGTGCCAGCAGTTATTGGGGGCCGCGATATGGCTACACCTTC.

The gene calls are TRBV24-1 and TRBJ1-4, with D unclear. This CDR3 is 12 amino acids long. Germline CDR1 is KGHDR and CDR2 is SFDVKD. The V gene lost 4 bases and the J gene lost 6 bases, with 5 bases spanning the gap. CDR3 protein: CATSDTYEKLFF. DNA for the CDR3: TGTGCCACCAGTGACACATATGAAAAACTGTTTTTT.

This clone was seen a few times. The CDR3 bases are TGCGCCAGCAGTGACCCGGGAGGCGGAGAGGTCTACGAGCAGTACTTC. Protein sequence: CASSDPGGGEVYEQYF. V gene TRBV10-1 combines with J gene TRBJ2-7; 7 bases fit TRBD2. V was clipped by 3 bases and J by 3 bases; unmatched bases: 11. Germline CDR1 reads WNHNN; CDR2 reads SYGVQD (reference sequence). The CDR3 has 16 residues.

The CDR3 region has the DNA TGTGCCAGCACTTTATACGAGGGGAACACTGAAGCTTTCTTT. Translating it yields CASTLYEGNTEAFF. V is TRBV2 and J is TRBJ1-1; D is unclear. V lost 7 bases and J 1 base, leaving 13 bases between the germline ends. This CDR3 has 14 residues. Germline V CDR1 and CDR2: SNHLY, FYNNEI.

Concerning this clone: At the DNA level, this CDR3 is encoded by other sequences in the same sample as well. The rearrangement links TRBV28 to TRBJ2-1; D ambiguous. Germline V CDR1 and CDR2: MDHEN, SYDVKM. Trimming removed 1 base at V and 3 bases at J, with 7 bases between. CDR3 size: 14 residues. The CDR3 spells CASSLLPGYNEQFF. The CDR3 region has the DNA TGTGCCAGCAGTTTATTGCCAGGCTACAATGAGCAGTTCTTC.

The V call is TRBV10-3, the J call TRBJ2-3; 8 bases fit TRBD1. The CDR3 consists of 14 residues. With V trimmed by 2 bases and J by 4 bases, 2 bases remained unmatched. The germline gives CDR1 ENHRY, CDR2 SYGVKD. The CDR3 region has the DNA TGTGCCATCAGTGAGCAGGGGGCCTCAGATACGCAGTATTTT. It specifies CAISEQGASDTQYF.